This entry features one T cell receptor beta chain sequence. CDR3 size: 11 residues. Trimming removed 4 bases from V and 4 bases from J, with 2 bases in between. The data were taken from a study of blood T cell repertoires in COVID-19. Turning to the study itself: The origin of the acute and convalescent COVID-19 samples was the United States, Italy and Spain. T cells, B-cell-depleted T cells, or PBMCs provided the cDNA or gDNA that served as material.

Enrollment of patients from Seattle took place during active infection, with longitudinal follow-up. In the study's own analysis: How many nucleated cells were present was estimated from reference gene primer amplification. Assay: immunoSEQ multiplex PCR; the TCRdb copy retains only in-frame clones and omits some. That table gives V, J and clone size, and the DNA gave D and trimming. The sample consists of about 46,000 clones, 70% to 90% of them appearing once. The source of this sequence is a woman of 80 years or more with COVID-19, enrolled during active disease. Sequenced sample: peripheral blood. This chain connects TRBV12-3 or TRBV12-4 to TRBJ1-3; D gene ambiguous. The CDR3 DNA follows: TGTGCCAGCAGTTCGGGAAACACCATATATTTT. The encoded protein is CASSSGNTIYF.